This T cell receptor beta chain was sequenced during a study of shared clonotypes between healthy human individuals. Trimming removed 4 bases at V and 2 bases at J, with 18 bases between. Germline CDR1 reads SGHRS; CDR2 reads YFSETQ. This CDR3 comprises 16 residues. Sequencing was performed with immunoSEQ multiplex PCR; in TCRdb, only in-frame clones are kept and a portion is missing. This repertoire shows approximately 1,500,000 clones, around 97% found once; its top ten account for more than 0.9%. This chain connects TRBV5-1 to TRBJ1-2; unclear D gene. The sequence was collected from a man under 40 in good health. Sequenced material: naive CD4+ T cells sorted from blood. Regarding subset: CD45RA+ positively selected. CDR3 residues: CASSPVIGRGNYGYTF. The CDR3, as DNA: TGCGCCAGCAGCCCCGTGATCGGCAGAGGGAACTATGGCTACACCTTC.